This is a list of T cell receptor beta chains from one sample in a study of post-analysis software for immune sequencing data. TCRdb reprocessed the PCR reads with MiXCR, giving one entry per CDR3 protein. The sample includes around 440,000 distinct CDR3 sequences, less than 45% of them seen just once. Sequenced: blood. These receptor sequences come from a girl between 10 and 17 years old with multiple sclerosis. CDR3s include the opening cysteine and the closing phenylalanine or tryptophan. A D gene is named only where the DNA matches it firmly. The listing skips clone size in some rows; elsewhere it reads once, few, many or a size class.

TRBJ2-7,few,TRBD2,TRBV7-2,TGTGCCAGCAGCTTAGTTTCCGGACTAGAGTCCTACGAGCAGTACTTC,CASSLVSGLESYEQYF
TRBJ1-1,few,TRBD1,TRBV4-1,TGCGCCAGCAGCCCTCAGGACAGGGGGACTGAAGCTTTCTTT,CASSPQDRGTEAFF
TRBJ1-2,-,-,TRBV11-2,TGTGCCAGCAGCCATACGAGCTTTTCCGGCTACACCTTC,CASSHTSFSGYTF
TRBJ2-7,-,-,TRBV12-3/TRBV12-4,TGTGCCAGCAGTCAAATATTTATCTCGGGCGAGCAGTACTTC,CASSQIFISGEQYF
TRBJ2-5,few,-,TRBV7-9,TGTGCCAGCAGTCCCGGGGCTTCCCAAGAGACCCAGTACTTC,CASSPGASQETQYF
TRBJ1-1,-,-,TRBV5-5,TGTGCCAGCAGCTTGGCCCGAAAGGTCACTGAAGCTTTCTTT,CASSLARKVTEAFF
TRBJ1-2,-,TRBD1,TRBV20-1,TGCAGTGCTAGAGAGGGGGGTCATCAGGGGGTGTCCGGCTACACCTTC,CSAREGGHQGVSGYTF
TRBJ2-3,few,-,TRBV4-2,TGTGCCAGCAGCCCAAGAACCGCCGAGGGACTGCATACGCAGTATTTT,CASSPRTAEGLHTQYF
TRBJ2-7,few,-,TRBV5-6,TGTGCCAGCACCGCAGACAGGCGGAACGAGCAGTACTTC,CASTADRRNEQYF
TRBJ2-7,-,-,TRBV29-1,TGCAGCGTTACAGGTGGAACCTCCTACGAGCAGTACTTC,CSVTGGTSYEQYF
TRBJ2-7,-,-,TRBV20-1,TGCAGTGCTTTCTTACCCCCACACAGGGTGAGGAGCTACGAGCAGTACTTC,CSAFLPPHRVRSYEQYF
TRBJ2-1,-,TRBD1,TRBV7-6,TGTGCCAGCAGCTTAATGGGACAGGTGTACAATGAGCAGTTCTTC,CASSLMGQVYNEQFF
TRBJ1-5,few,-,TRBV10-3,TGTGCCATCAGTGCAACAGGGCAGCCCCAGCATTTT,CAISATGQPQHF